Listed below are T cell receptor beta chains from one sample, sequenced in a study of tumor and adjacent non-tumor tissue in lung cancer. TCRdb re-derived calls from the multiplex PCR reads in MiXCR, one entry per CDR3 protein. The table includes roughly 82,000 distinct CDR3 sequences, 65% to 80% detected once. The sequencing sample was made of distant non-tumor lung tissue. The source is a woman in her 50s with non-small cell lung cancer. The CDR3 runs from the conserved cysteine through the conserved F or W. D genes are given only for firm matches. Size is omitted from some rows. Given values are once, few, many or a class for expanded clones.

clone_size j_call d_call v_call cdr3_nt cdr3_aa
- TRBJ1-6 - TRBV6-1 TGTGCCAGCAATGAAGGGTTTAAGGGTTATAATTCACCCCTCCACTTT CASNEGFKGYNSPLHF
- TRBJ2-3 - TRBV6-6 TGTGTCAGCACCGAAGACAGTATCGTAGATACGCAGTATTTT CVSTEDSIVDTQYF
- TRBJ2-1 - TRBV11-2 TGTGCTAGCAGCTTCGAGGCGGCCAATAAGCAGTTCTTC CASSFEAANKQFF
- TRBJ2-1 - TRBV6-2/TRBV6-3 TGTGCCAGCAGTTACTCAGTGTCGGGAGACTATGAGCAGCTCTTC CASSYSVSGDYEQLF
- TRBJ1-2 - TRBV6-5 TGTGACAGCAGTTACTCGAAAAGGGGATATGGCTACACCTTC CDSSYSKRGYGYTF
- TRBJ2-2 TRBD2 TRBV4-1 TGCGCCAGCAGCCAAGTGGGATCTAGCGGGATATTTGCCGGGGAGCTGCTCTTT CASSQVGSSGIFAGELLF
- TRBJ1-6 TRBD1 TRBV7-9 TGTGCCAGCTCGACAGGGGGCTTGTCGAGTTCAGCCCTCCACTTT CASSTGGLSSSALHF
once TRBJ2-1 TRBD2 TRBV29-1 TGCATCGTCCCTCTTACGACTAGCGGATTTTACAATGAGCAGTTCTTC CIVPLTTSGFYNEQFF
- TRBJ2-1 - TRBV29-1 TGCAGGGCTGAGAAAGGCTACAACGAGCAGTTCTTC CRAEKGYNEQFF
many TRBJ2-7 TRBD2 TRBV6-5 TGTGCCAGCAGTTACTCGAGGACTAGCCCCTACGAGCAGTACTTC CASSYSRTSPYEQYF
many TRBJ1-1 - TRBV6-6 TGTGCCAGCAGTTTTGAGGGGCAGGTGAACACTGAAGCTTTCTTT CASSFEGQVNTEAFF
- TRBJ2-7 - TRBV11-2 TGTGCCAGCAACTTAATTGATAACTCCTACGAGCAGTACTTC CASNLIDNSYEQYF
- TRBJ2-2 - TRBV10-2 TGCGCCAGCGGCCTCATGGGGGAGCTGTTTTTT CASGLMGELFF
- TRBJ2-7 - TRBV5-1 TGTGCCAACAGCCAGGTTGGACTGGGGGTTCGGGACTACGAGCAGTACTTC CANSQVGLGVRDYEQYF
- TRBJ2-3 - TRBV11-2 TGTGCCAGCAGGCAACAGTTTTCTAACACAGATACGCGGTATTTT CASRQQFSNTDTRYF
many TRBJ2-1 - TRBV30 TGTGCCTGGAGGCTAAGCCTTACAATCAATGAGCAGTTCTTC CAWRLSLTINEQFF
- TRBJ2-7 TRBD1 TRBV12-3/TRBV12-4 TGTGCGAGCAGGCCCGGGACAGATCCGTCCGATCAGTACTTC CASRPGTDPSDQYF
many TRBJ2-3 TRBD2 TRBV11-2 TGTGCCAGCAGCTTCGTAGCGGGGGATACGCAGTATTTT CASSFVAGDTQYF
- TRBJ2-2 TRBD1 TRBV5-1 TGCACCAGCAGCTTAACAGGGGACCGGGAGCTGTTTTTT CTSSLTGDRELFF
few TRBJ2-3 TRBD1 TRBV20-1 TGCACTGCTGGGGACAGTATCACAGATACGCAGTATTTT CTAGDSITDTQYF
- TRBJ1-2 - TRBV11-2 TGTGCCAGCAGCTTAGAGGCTGCTTCGCACTATGGCTACACCTTC CASSLEAASHYGYTF
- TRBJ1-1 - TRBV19 TGTGCCAGTAGTATTATAGCGGGGAACACTGAAGCTTTCTTT CASSIIAGNTEAFF
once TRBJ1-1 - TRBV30 TGTGCCTGTTCGGTAGGGAACACTGAAGCTTTCTTT CACSVGNTEAFF
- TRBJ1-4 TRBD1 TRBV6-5 TGTACCAGCAGTTACTCGATGGGCCTCGGGACAGGGCCTCTTAATGAAAAACTGTTTTTC CTSSYSMGLGTGPLNEKLFF
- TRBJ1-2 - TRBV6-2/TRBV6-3 TGTGCTAGCATGGACTCAGCTAACTATGGCTACACCTTC CASMDSANYGYTF
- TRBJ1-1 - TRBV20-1 TGCAGAGCTAGAGACGGACACATGAACACTGAGGCTTTCTTT CRARDGHMNTEAFF
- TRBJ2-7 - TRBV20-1 TGCAGTGCTAGAGATTGGGCAGGGAATCCCTACGAGCAGTACTTC CSARDWAGNPYEQYF
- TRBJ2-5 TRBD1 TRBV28 TGTACCAGCAGTACTCTGGGACAGGGGGAGAAAGAGACCCAGTACTTC CTSSTLGQGEKETQYF
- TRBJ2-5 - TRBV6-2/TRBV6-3 TGTGCCAGTAAGGGACGGCGGGACCCTAGAGGTGGACAAGAGACCCACTACTTC CASKGRRDPRGGQETHYF
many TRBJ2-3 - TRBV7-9 TGTGCCAGCGGTAGGGGGACCACTAGCACAGATACGCAGTATTTT CASGRGTTSTDTQYF
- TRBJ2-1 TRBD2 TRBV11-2 TGTGCCAGCAGCCTAGGGGGGCTAGCGGGAGTACGTGAGCAGTTCTTC CASSLGGLAGVREQFF
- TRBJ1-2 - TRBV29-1 TGCAGCGTTAACAAGGGATTCTATGGCTACACCTTC CSVNKGFYGYTF
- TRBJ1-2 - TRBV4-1 TGCGCCAACAGCCAAGAAATCGGCGTCCGTGGTTACACCTTC CANSQEIGVRGYTF
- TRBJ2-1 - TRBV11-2 TGCGTCAGCAGCTTGGAACCGGAACAGGGATTCACTGAGCAGTTCTTC CVSSLEPEQGFTEQFF
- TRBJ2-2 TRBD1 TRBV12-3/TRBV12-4 TGCGCCGGCAGTTTAGGGACAGAGACAAACACCGGGGAGTTGTTTTTT CAGSLGTETNTGELFF
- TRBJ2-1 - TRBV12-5 TGTGTTAGTGGCACTGGACGGGACTCCTACAATGAGCAGTTCTTC CVSGTGRDSYNEQFF
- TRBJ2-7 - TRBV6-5 TGTGCCAGCACCCGTATTGGGCGTTCCTACGAGCAGTACTTC CASTRIGRSYEQYF
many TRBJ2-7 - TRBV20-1 TGCAGTGCTAGAGATGAGGTGGGCCACGAGCAGTACTTC CSARDEVGHEQYF
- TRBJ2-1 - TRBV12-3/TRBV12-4 TGTGCCAGCAGTTCCCCGGGGCGGGGATCTAAAGACCAGTTCTTC CASSSPGRGSKDQFF
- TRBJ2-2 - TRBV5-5 TGTGCCAGCAGCTTTCAACAGAGTACCGGGGAGCTGTTTTTT CASSFQQSTGELFF
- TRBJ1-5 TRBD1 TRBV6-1 TGTGCCAGCAGTTTGACAGGGGATAGCAATCAGCCCCAGCATTTT CASSLTGDSNQPQHF
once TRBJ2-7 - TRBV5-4 TGTGCCATCAGTCGGGACCTATACAAGCAGTACTTC CAISRDLYKQYF
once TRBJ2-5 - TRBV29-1 TGCAGCGTTAAAGATTCGGGGGAGACCCAGTACTTC CSVKDSGETQYF
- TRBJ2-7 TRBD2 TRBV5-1 TGCGCCAGCAGTCCGGTTGGACTGGGGGTTCGGGACTACGTGCACTACTTC CASSPVGLGVRDYVHYF
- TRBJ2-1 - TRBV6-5 TGTGCCAGCAATTGGGGGAGCTCGGGCAATGAGCAATTCTTC CASNWGSSGNEQFF
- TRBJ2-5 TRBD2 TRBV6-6 TGTGCCAGCAGTTACTTGCTTGCGGGAGGGGGCCAAGAGAACCAGTACTTC CASSYLLAGGGQENQYF
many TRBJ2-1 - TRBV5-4 TGTGCCAGCAGCTTGGGTGGCAGGGTGGATGAGCAGTTCTTC CASSLGGRVDEQFF
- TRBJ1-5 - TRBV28 TGTGCCAGCAGTTTTATTCTCTCCGGGACACCATATGGCAATCAGCCCCAGCATTTT CASSFILSGTPYGNQPQHF
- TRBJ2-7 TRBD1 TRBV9 TGTGCCAGCAGCCCTACCCCACAGGGGACCTACGAGCAGTACTTC CASSPTPQGTYEQYF
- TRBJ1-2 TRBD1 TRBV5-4 TGTGCCGGCAGTTTGGACAGGGAACCCAATGGCTACACCTTC CAGSLDREPNGYTF
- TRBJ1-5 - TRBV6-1 TGTGCTAGCTGGGGCAGGAATCAGCCCCAGCATTTT CASWGRNQPQHF
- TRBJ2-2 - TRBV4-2 TGTGCCTGCGCCCTTAAGAAGAACACCGGGGAGCTGTTCTTT CACALKKNTGELFF
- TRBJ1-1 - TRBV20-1 TGCAGGTTGTTAGGGGGTTCTGAAACTTTCTTT CRLLGGSETFF
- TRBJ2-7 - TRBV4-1 TGCGCCAGCAGCCGAGAATCCCCCTTGGTATCGGGAGTTAACGAGCAGTACTTC CASSRESPLVSGVNEQYF